This record looks at one TCR beta chain sequence and its context. The antigen is undetermined. The repertoire was sequenced with immunoSEQ multiplex PCR; TCRdb's copy has only in-frame clones and lacks some. The sample contains 59,000 or so clones, 80% to 90% of which appear only once. The record originates from a study of cytomegalovirus exposure and HLA in healthy donors. Study conclusions and caveats: The study put some 150 TCR beta chains on its list as cytomegalovirus-associated. CMV antigen specificity of a few CMV-associated chains was confirmed in vitro. It was reported that the classifier diagnosed cytomegalovirus status with high specificity and sensitivity in both the original and validation cohorts.

The sample was PBMCs. The TCR originated in a young woman in good health and CMV-seronegative.

The DNA of the CDR3 is TGTGCCAGCAGTGTGGACAGGTATCAGCCCCAGCATTTT. Encoded protein: CASSVDRYQPQHF. The chain employs TRBV6-5 and TRBJ1-5; 7 nucleotides align to TRBD1. The CDR3 runs to 13 residues. V lost 5 bases, J lost 5 bases, and 3 bases stayed unmatched. Germline CDR1 MNHEY, CDR2 SVGAGI.